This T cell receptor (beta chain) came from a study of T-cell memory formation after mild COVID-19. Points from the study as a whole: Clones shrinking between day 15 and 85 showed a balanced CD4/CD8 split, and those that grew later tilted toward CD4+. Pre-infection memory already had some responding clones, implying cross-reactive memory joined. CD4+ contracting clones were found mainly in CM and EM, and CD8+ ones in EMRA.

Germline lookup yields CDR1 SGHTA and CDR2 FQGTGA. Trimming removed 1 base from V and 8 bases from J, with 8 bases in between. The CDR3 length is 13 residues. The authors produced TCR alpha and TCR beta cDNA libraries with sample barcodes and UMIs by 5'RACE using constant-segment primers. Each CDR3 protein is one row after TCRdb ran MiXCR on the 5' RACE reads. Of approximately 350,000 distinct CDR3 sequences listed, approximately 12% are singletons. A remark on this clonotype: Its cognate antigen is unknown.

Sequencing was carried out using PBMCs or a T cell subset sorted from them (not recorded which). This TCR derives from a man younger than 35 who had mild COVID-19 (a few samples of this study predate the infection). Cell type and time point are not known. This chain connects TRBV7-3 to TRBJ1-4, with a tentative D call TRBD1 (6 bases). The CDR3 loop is CASSLRRGEKLFF. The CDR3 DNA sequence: TGTGCCAGCAGCTTAAGGAGGGGGGAAAAACTGTTTTTT.